Listed here is a single T cell receptor beta chain. The target antigen is unknown. cDNA reverse transcribed from extracted RNA served as the sequencing template. This table comes from immunoSEQ multiplex PCR, and its TCRdb copy is limited to in-frame clones, with some not included. The profile shows over 150,000 clones, roughly 60% of them singletons. The V end lost 5 bases, the J end lost 1 base, and 5 bases lay between the germline ends. Germline CDR1 is GTSNPN and CDR2 is SVGIG (reference sequence). The CDR3 runs 11 residues. The sample belongs to a study of CD8+ T cells in alopecia areata. Study summary: Oral tofacitinib, 5 to 10 mg twice daily, was given in an open-label trial. Study-wide findings and caveats: When scalp samples are sequenced, resident alphabeta T cells of normal skin are also captured.

The treatment was: oral pan-JAK inhibitor, 5-10 mg twice daily. V and J are TRBV30 and TRBJ1-2; no reliable D call. This TCR was recovered from a human donor with alopecia areata. The material sequenced was CD4+ T cells sorted from blood, taken at week 24, from a patient treated with tofacitinib. The CDR3 loop is CAWEFNYGYTF. CDR3 nucleotide sequence: TGTGCCTGGGAATTTAACTATGGCTACACCTTC.